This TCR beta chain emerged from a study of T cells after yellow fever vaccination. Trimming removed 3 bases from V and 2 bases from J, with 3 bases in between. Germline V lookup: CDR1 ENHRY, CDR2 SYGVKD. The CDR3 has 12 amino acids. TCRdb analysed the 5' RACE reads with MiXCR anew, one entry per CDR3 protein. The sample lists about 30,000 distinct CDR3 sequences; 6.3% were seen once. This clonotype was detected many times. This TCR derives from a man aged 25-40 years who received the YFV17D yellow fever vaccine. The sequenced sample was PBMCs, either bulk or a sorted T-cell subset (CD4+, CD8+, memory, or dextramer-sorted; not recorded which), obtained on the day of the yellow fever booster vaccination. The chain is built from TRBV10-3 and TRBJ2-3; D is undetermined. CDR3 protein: CAISDYTDTQYF. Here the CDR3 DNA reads TGTGCCATCAGTGACTACACAGATACGCAGTATTTT.